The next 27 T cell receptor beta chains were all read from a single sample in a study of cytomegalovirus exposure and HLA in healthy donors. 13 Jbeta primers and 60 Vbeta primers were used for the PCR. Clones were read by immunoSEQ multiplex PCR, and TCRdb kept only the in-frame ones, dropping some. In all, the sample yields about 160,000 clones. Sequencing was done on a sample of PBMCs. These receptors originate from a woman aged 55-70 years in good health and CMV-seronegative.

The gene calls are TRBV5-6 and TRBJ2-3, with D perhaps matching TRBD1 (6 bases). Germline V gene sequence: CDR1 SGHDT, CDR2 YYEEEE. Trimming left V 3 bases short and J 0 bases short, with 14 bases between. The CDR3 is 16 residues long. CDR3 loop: CASSSLTGTSTDTQYF. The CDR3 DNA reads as TGTGCCAGCAGCTCCTTAACAGGGACAAGCACAGATACGCAGTATTTT.

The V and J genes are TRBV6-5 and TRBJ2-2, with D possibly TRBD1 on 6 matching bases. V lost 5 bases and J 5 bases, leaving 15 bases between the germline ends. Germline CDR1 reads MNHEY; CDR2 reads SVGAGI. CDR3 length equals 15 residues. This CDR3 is CASSQGTHATGELFF. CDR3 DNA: TGTGCCAGCAGTCAGGGGACACACGCTACCGGGGAGCTGTTTTTT.

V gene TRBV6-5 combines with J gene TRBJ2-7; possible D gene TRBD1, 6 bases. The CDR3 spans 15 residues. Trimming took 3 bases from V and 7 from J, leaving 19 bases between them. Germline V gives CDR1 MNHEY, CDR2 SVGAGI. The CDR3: CASSYTQEGESEQYF. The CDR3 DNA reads TGTGCCAGCAGTTATACTCAAGAGGGGGAATCGGAGCAGTACTTC.

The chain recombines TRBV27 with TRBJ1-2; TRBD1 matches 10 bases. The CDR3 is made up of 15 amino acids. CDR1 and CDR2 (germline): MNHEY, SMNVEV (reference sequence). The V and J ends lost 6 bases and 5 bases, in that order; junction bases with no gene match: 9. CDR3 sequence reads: CASRYPDRGFYGYTF. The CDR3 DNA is TGTGCCAGCAGGTATCCGGACAGGGGGTTTTATGGCTACACCTTC.

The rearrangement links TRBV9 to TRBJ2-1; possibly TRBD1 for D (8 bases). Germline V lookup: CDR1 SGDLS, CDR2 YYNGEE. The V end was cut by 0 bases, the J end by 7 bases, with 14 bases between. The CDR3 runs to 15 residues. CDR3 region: CASSVEDRGGNEQFF. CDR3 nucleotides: TGTGCCAGCAGCGTAGAAGACAGGGGAGGGAATGAGCAGTTCTTC.

The CDR3 is CASSIGRGTQYF. The DNA of the CDR3 is TGTGCCAGTAGTATCGGTAGGGGGACCCAGTACTTC. The rearrangement joins TRBV19 to TRBJ2-5, with a possible D match to TRBD1 (5 bases). The length of the CDR3 is 12 residues. CDR1 and CDR2 (germline): LNHDA, SQIVND (reference sequence). Trimming took off 3 bases at V and 7 bases at J, with 9 bases between the two ends.

The chain's CDR3 is CASSRGGAGGPGELFF. The CDR3 nucleotides read TGTGCCAGCAGCCGCGGAGGAGCGGGGGGGCCCGGGGAGCTGTTTTTT. The rearrangement joins TRBV7-2 to TRBJ2-2, with 10 bases lining up with TRBD2. Germline CDR1 SGHTA, CDR2 FQGNSA. The CDR3 is made up of 16 amino acids. J was trimmed by 6 bases and V by 5 bases; bases with no gene match: 9.

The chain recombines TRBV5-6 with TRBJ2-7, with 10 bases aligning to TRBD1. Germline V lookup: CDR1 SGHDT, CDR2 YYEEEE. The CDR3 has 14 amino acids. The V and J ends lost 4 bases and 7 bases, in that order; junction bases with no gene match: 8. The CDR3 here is CASSLGQGRLEQYF. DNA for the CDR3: TGTGCCAGCAGCCTGGGACAGGGGCGACTTGAGCAGTACTTC.

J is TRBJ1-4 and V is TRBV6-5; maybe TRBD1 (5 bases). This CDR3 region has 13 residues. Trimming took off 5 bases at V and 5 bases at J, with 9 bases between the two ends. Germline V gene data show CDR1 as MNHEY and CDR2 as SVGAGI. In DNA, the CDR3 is TGTGCCAGCAGTCCTCACAGGAATGAAAAACTGTTTTTT. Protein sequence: CASSPHRNEKLFF.

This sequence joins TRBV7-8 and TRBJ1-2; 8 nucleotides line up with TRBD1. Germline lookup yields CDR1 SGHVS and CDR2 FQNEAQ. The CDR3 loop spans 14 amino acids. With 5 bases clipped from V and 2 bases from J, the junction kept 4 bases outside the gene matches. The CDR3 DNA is TGTGCCAGCAGCAAGGACAGGGTAAACTATGGCTACACCTTC. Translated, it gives CASSKDRVNYGYTF.

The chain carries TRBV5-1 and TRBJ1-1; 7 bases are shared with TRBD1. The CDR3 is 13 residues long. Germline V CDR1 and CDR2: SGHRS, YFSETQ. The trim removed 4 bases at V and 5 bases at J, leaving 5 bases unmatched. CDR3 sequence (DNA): TGCGCCAGCAGCGTAATACAGGGGACTGAAGCTTTCTTT. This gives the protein CASSVIQGTEAFF. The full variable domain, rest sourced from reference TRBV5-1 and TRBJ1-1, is KAGVTQTPRYLIKTRGQQVTLSCSPISGHRSVSWYQQTPGQGLQFLFEYFSETQRNKGNFPGRFSGRQFSNSRSEMNVSTLELGDSALYLCASSVIQGTEAFFGQGTRLTVV.

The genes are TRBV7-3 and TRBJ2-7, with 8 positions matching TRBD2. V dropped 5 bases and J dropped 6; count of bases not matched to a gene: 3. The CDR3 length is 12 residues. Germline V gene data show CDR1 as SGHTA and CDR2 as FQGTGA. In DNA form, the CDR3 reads TGTGCCAGCAGCCCGGGACTAGGCGAGCAGTACTTC. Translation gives CASSPGLGEQYF. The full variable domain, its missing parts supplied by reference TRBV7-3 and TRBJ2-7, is GAGVSQTPSNKVTEKGKYVELRCDPISGHTALYWYRQSLGQGPEFLIYFQGTGAADDSGLPNDRFFAVRPEGSVSTLKIQRTERGDSAVYLCASSPGLGEQYFGPGTRLTVT.

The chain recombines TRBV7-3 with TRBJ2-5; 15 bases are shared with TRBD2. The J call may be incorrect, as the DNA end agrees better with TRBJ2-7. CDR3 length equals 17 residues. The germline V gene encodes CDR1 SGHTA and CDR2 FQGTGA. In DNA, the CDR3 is TGTGCCAGCAGCCCGGGGACTAGCGGGGGGCCGGCCTACGAGCAGTACTTC. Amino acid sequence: CASSPGTSGGPAYEQYF.

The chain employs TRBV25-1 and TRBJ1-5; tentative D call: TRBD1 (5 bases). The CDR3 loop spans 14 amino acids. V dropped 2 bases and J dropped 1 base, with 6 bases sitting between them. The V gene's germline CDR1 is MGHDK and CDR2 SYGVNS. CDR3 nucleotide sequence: TGTGCCAGCAGTGAACGACAGAGCAATCAGCCCCAGCATTTT. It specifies CASSERQSNQPQHF. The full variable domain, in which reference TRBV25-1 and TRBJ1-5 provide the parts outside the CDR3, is EADIYQTPRYLVIGTGKKITLECSQTMGHDKMYWYQQDPGMELHLIHYSYGVNSTEKGDLSSESTVSRIRTEHFPLTLESARPSHTSQYLCASSERQSNQPQHFGDGTRLSIL.

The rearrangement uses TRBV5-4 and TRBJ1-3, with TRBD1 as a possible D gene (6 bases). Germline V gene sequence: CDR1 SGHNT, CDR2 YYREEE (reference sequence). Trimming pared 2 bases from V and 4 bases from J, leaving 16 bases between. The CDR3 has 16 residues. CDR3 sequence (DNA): TGTGCCAGCAGCTTAGACCCCCCGGGGGGCGGAAACACCATATATTTT. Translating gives CASSLDPPGGGNTIYF.

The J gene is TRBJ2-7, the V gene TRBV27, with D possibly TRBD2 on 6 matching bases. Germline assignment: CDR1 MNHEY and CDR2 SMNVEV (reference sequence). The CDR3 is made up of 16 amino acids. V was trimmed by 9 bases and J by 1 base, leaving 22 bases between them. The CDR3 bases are TGTGCCAGTGGGGCGGTAACGGGAGTATTTTCCTACGAGCAGTACTTC. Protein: CASGAVTGVFSYEQYF.

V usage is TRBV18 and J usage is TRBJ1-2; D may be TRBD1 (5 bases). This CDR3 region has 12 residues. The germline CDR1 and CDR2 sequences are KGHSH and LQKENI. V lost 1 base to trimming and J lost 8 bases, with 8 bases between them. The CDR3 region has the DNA TGTGCCAGCTCACCACGGGACTGGGGCTACACCTTC. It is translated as CASSPRDWGYTF.

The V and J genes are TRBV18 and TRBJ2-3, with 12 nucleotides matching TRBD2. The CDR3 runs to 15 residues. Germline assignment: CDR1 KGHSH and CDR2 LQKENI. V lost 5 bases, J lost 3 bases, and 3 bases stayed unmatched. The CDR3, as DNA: TGTGCCAGCTCAGGTACTAGCGGGAGGACAGATACGCAGTATTTT. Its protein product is CASSGTSGRTDTQYF.

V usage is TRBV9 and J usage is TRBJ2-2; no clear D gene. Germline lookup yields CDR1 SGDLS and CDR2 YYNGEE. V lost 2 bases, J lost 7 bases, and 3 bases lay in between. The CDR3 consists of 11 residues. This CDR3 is CASSVGGELFF. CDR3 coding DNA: TGTGCCAGCAGCGTCGGCGGGGAGCTGTTTTTT. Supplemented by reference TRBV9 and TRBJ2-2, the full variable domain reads DSGVTQTPKHLITATGQRVTLRCSPRSGDLSVYWYQQSLDQGLQFLIQYYNGEERAKGNILERFSAQQFPDLHSELNLSSLELGDSALYFCASSVGGELFFGEGSRLTVL.

Here the CDR3 DNA reads TGTGCCAGCAGCTCCCCTGGCTGGACTGAAGCTTTCTTT. The encoded protein is CASSSPGWTEAFF. V and J are TRBV7-6 and TRBJ1-1; D gene ambiguous. Germline V CDR1 and CDR2: SGHVS, FNYEAQ. The V end was cut by 4 bases, the J end by 5 bases, with 11 bases between. The CDR3 length is 13 residues. Drawing the rest from reference TRBV7-6 and TRBJ1-1, the complete variable domain is GAGVSQSPRYKVTKRGQDVALRCDPISGHVSLYWYRQALGQGPEFLTYFNYEAQQDKSGLPNDRFSAERPEGSISTLTIQRTEQRDSAMYRCASSSPGWTEAFFGQGTRLTVV.

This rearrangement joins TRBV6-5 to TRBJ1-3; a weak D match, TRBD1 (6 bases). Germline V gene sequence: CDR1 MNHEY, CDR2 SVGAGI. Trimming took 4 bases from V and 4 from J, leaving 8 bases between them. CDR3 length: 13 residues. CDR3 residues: CASSFQGGNTIYF. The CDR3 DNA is TGTGCCAGCAGTTTTCAGGGGGGAAACACCATATATTTT.

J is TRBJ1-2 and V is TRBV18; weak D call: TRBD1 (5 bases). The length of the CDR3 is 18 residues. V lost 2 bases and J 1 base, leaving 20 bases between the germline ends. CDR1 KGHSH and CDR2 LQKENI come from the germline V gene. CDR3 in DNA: TGTGCCAGCTCACCATTTGGACAACACCAATTTTTTAACTATGGCTACACCTTC. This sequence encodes CASSPFGQHQFFNYGYTF. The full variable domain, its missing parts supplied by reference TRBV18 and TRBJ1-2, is NAGVMQNPRHLVRRRGQEARLRCSPMKGHSHVYWYRQLPEEGLKFMVYLQKENIIDESGMPKERFSAEFPKEGPSILRIQQVVRGDSAAYFCASSPFGQHQFFNYGYTFGSGTRLTVV.

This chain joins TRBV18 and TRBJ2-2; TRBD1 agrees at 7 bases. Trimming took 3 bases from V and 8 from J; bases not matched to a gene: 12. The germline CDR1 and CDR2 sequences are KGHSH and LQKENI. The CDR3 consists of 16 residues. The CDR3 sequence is CASSPKGTDTSGELFF. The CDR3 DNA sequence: TGTGCCAGCTCACCTAAAGGGACAGACACTAGTGGGGAGCTGTTTTTT.

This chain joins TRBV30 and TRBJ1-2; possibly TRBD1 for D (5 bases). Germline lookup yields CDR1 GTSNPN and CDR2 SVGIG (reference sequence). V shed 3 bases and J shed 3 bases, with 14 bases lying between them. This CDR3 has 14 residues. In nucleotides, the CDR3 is TGTGCCTGGAGCGACAGCCCGACCGACTATGGCTACACCTTC. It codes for CAWSDSPTDYGYTF.

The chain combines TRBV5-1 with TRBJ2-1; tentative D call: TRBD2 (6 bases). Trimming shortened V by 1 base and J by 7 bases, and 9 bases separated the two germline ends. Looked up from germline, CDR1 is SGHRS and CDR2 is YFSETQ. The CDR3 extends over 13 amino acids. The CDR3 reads CASSLSGRNEQFF. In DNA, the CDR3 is TGCGCCAGCAGCTTGTCAGGGAGGAATGAGCAGTTCTTC.

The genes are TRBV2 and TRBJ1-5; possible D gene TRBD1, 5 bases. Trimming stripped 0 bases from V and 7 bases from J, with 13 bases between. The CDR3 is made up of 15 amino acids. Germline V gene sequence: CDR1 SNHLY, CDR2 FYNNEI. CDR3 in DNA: TGTGCCAGCAGTGAAGCAACGGGGGGAGCCCAGCCCCAGCATTTT. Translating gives CASSEATGGAQPQHF.

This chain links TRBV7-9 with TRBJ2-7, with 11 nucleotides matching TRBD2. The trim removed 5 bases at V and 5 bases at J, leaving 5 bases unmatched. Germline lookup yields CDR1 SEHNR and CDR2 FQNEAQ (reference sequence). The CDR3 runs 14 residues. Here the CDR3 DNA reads TGTGCCAGCAGCCCTAGCGGGAGGAAGGACGAGCAGTACTTC. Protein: CASSPSGRKDEQYF.